This TCR beta chain was sequenced during a study of T-cell reconstitution after alpha-beta-depleted transplantation in children. It was with unique molecular identifiers that the TCRbeta library was prepared. From the PCR reads, TCRdb called clonotypes with MiXCR, one entry per CDR3 protein. The repertoire has a few hundred thousand distinct CDR3 sequences, 25% to 30% of them found once; the top ten carry 35% to 40%. This CDR3 spans 17 amino acids. With V trimmed by 0 bases and J by 3 bases, 14 bases remained unmatched. Germline CDR1 is DFQATT and CDR2 is SNEGSKA (reference sequence). The material sequenced was PBMCs, taken before TCRalphabeta/CD19-depleted stem cell transplant. The rearrangement joins TRBV20-1 to TRBJ2-7, with 7 bases identical to TRBD2. This clonotype was sampled from a boy in the first two years of life with Wiskott-Aldrich syndrome, due to receive a stem cell transplant. The CDR3, as DNA: TGCAGTGCTAGAGATAGCCGACTAGCTGGAATATACTACGAGCAGTACTTC. As protein: CSARDSRLAGIYYEQYF.